Listed here are 13 T cell receptor beta chains from one sample, sequenced in a study of blood T cell repertoires in COVID-19. TCRdb's copy holds only in-frame clones and misses some; the assay was immunoSEQ multiplex PCR. The table lists around 60,000 clones, about 90% of them singletons. The sequenced material came from peripheral blood. The origin of the receptors is a man between 60 and 70 years old with acute or convalescent COVID-19.

This clone was seen only a few times. The chain has TRBV28 and TRBJ1-2; D is perhaps TRBD1 (5 bases). Germline V gene data show CDR1 as MDHEN and CDR2 as SYDVKM. This CDR3 has 15 amino acids. The V and J ends lost 6 bases and 3 bases respectively, with 17 bases between them. The CDR3 is CASRPQQVKDYGYTF. CDR3 coding DNA: TGTGCCAGCAGACCACAACAGGTTAAGGACTATGGCTACACCTTC.

The chain has TRBV29-1 and TRBJ2-1; 8 bases align to TRBD2. The trim removed 8 bases at V and 4 bases at J, leaving 10 bases unmatched. The germline V gene has CDR1 SQVTM and CDR2 ANQGSEA. This CDR3 is built from 14 residues. Here the CDR3 reads CSTIAGRTYNEQFF. In DNA form, the CDR3 reads TGCAGCACAATAGCGGGGAGGACTTACAATGAGCAGTTCTTC.

This clone was observed a handful of times. The chain combines TRBV30 with TRBJ1-6; D perhaps matches TRBD1 (6 bases). The CDR3 extends over 13 amino acids. V was pared by 4 bases and J by 12 bases, with 16 bases between. CDR1 and CDR2 (germline): GTSNPN, SVGIG (reference sequence). This chain's CDR3 is CAWTPDRNLPLHF. The CDR3 DNA follows: TGTGCCTGGACACCTGACAGGAATCTACCCCTCCACTTT.

The rearrangement joins TRBV30 to TRBJ2-1, with TRBD2 matching over 10 bases. This CDR3 is built from 15 residues. The junction had 6 bases not matched to a gene; V was cut back by 4 bases and J by 3 bases. Germline lookup yields CDR1 GTSNPN and CDR2 SVGIG (reference sequence). CDR3 residues: CAWKPSGSGYNEQFF. CDR3 sequence (DNA): TGTGCCTGGAAGCCTAGCGGGAGTGGCTACAATGAGCAGTTCTTC.

The chain employs TRBV28 and TRBJ2-5; 11 bases match TRBD2. The CDR3 has 17 residues. Trimming cost V 6 bases and J 4 bases; bases outside gene matches: 13. Looked up from germline, CDR1 is MDHEN and CDR2 is SYDVKM. The CDR3 DNA is TGTGCCAGCAGATCTATAGCGGGAGGGCCCTCGGGAGAGACCCAGTACTTC. The encoded protein is CASRSIAGGPSGETQYF.

This clone is a singleton in its sample. The same CDR3 can be traced to other DNA sequences in this sample. The chain has TRBV11-3 and TRBJ2-2; TRBD2 is a possible D gene (6 bases). The CDR3 is 13 residues long. The germline CDR1 and CDR2 sequences are SGHNT and YENEEA. Trimming cost V 3 bases and J 6 bases, with 8 bases left between them. CDR3 protein: CASSLRDPGELFF. CDR3 coding DNA: TGTGCCAGCAGCTTGCGGGACCCCGGGGAGCTGTTTTTT.

The J gene is TRBJ1-5, the V gene TRBV2; TRBD1 aligns across 9 bases. This CDR3 spans 15 amino acids. From germline, CDR1 is SNHLY and CDR2 FYNNEI. J gave up 11 bases and V 3 bases, and 11 bases lay outside the gene matches. CDR3 loop: CASSDPTGGWVAQHF. In nucleotides, the CDR3 is TGTGCCAGCAGTGACCCGACAGGGGGATGGGTGGCCCAGCATTTT.

The rearrangement links TRBV5-6 to TRBJ1-5; possibly TRBD1 for D (6 bases). Germline-derived CDR1 and CDR2 are SGHDT and YYEEEE. This CDR3 contains 15 residues. The V end lost 3 bases, the J end lost 0 bases, and 10 bases lay between the germline ends. The CDR3 region has the DNA TGTGCCAGCAGCTCCAACAGGGTTAGCAATCAGCCCCAGCATTTT. It translates to CASSSNRVSNQPQHF.

A few counts support this clone. J is TRBJ2-3 and V is TRBV20-1; 8 nucleotides agree with TRBD2. Germline CDR1 and CDR2: DFQATT and SNEGSKA (reference sequence). The CDR3 extends over 16 amino acids. V dropped 3 bases and J dropped 5; count of bases not matched to a gene: 13. The chain's CDR3 is CSASRGVAGLRDTQYF. In nucleotides, the CDR3 is TGCAGTGCTAGTAGAGGAGTAGCGGGACTCCGAGATACGCAGTATTTT.

The V and J genes are TRBV2 and TRBJ1-4; 9 positions agree with TRBD1. The CDR3 length is 16 residues. J gave up 8 bases and V 2 bases, and 9 bases lay outside the gene matches. Germline CDR1 is SNHLY and CDR2 is FYNNEI. The CDR3 DNA follows: TGTGCCAGCAGTGAATCTAGGACAGGGGATGGAGAAAAACTGTTTTTT. Its translation is CASSESRTGDGEKLFF.

The chain has TRBV7-3 and TRBJ2-1; 9 bases are a match to TRBD2. This CDR3 is 15 amino acids long. The junction had 6 bases not matched to a gene; V was cut back by 6 bases and J by 3 bases. Germline V gives CDR1 SGHTA, CDR2 FQGTGA. CDR3 in amino acids: CASRLAGDVYNEQFF. Here the CDR3 DNA reads TGTGCCAGCAGATTAGCGGGAGACGTCTACAATGAGCAGTTCTTC.

The table lists this clone with a count of one. This chain connects TRBV5-4 to TRBJ2-1; TRBD1 might be the D (6 bases). The V end lost 2 bases, the J end lost 1 base, and 10 bases lay between the germline ends. The CDR3 covers 15 residues. The V gene's germline CDR1 is SGHNT and CDR2 YYREEE (reference sequence). Here the CDR3 reads CASSFRQESYNEQFF. The CDR3 coding sequence is TGTGCCAGCAGCTTCCGACAGGAGTCCTACAATGAGCAGTTCTTC.

The CDR3 sequence is CATSKDRDDQPQHF. In nucleotides, the CDR3 is TGTGCCACCAGTAAAGACAGGGATGACCAGCCCCAGCATTTT. The V call is TRBV24-1, the J call TRBJ1-5; 7 positions match TRBD1. V shed 6 bases and J 7 bases; nucleotides not matched to a gene: 8. The CDR3 has 14 residues. Germline assignment: CDR1 KGHDR and CDR2 SFDVKD.